Below are 29 T cell receptor beta chains sequenced from a single sample in a study of cytotoxic CD8 clonotypes in ibrutinib-treated CLL. The table came from immunoSEQ multiplex PCR; TCRdb's copy has only in-frame clones and leaves some out. This table holds about 330,000 clones, roughly 71% found once. Sequencing was performed on PBMCs, taken after 36 months of ibrutinib treatment. Source of these receptors: a human donor with chronic lymphocytic leukemia.

This sequence joins TRBV25-1 and TRBJ2-3; 9 bases are shared with TRBD2. J lost 8 bases, V lost 7 bases, and 13 bases had no gene match. The CDR3 length is 15 residues. The germline gives CDR1 MGHDK, CDR2 SYGVNS. The CDR3 DNA reads TGTGCCAGCAACCTGGATAGCGGGAGCAGAGGTACGCAGTATTTT. Encoded protein: CASNLDSGSRGTQYF.

This chain connects TRBV10-3 to TRBJ1-1; TRBD1 agrees at 9 bases. V shed 6 bases and J 4 bases; nucleotides not matched to a gene: 6. The germline V gene encodes CDR1 ENHRY and CDR2 SYGVKD. This CDR3 is built from 14 residues. The CDR3 region has the DNA TGTGCCATCAGGGGTACAGGGGGCAGCACTGAAGCTTTCTTT. Protein sequence: CAIRGTGGSTEAFF.

This clone was counted only a few times. The CDR3 DNA follows: TGTGCCAGCAGCTTAACAGGGGGCGTCTACGAGCAGTACTTC. Protein: CASSLTGGVYEQYF. V gene TRBV11-2 combines with J gene TRBJ2-7; 9 bases agree with TRBD1. CDR1 is SGHAT, CDR2 FQNNGV, per germline. With V trimmed by 2 bases and J by 3 bases, 2 bases remained unmatched. The CDR3 sequence is 14 residues long.

Only one count was recorded for this clone. The rearrangement uses TRBV7-3 and TRBJ2-7; 7 bases line up with TRBD1. CDR1 is SGHTA, CDR2 FQGTGA, per germline. The trim removed 2 bases at V and 5 bases at J, leaving 3 bases unmatched. CDR3 size: 13 residues. In nucleotides, the CDR3 is TGTGCCAGCAGCTTATCCAGGGGGAACGAGCAGTACTTC. Amino acid sequence: CASSLSRGNEQYF.

The V and J genes are TRBV4-3 and TRBJ2-7; D remains unclear. There are 13 residues in the CDR3. V was cut by 1 base and J by 7 bases, with 11 bases left in between. Germline V CDR1 and CDR2: LGHNA, YSLEER. This chain's CDR3 is CASSQVPAREQYF. CDR3 nucleotides: TGCGCCAGCAGCCAAGTTCCCGCAAGGGAGCAGTACTTC.

Only one count was recorded for this clone. The chain carries TRBV5-7 and TRBJ1-1; 7 positions agree with TRBD1. TRBV5-7 is recorded as an ORF, its role being uncertain. The CDR3 consists of 16 residues. The junction had 15 bases not matched to a gene; V was cut back by 7 bases and J by 3 bases. CDR3 residues: CASGLDRWNIYTEAFF. As DNA, the CDR3 is TGTGCCAGCGGCCTGGACAGGTGGAACATATACACTGAAGCTTTCTTT.

This clone was seen a handful of times. This chain connects TRBV9 to TRBJ2-5; D might be TRBD1 or TRBD2, each matching 6 bases. The CDR3 length is 16 residues. V lost 0 bases and J 5 bases, leaving 17 bases between the germline ends. Germline V gene data show CDR1 as SGDLS and CDR2 as YYNGEE. The DNA of the CDR3 is TGTGCCAGCAGCGTAGAGGGGGGTCCAGTGGCGGAGACCCAGTACTTC. It specifies CASSVEGGPVAETQYF.

V is TRBV2 and J is TRBJ1-5, with D hard to call. The CDR3 totals 10 residues. Germline V gene sequence: CDR1 SNHLY, CDR2 FYNNEI. V lost 8 bases and J lost 11, with 10 bases in between. The CDR3 DNA reads as TGTGCCAGCCGGGGAACGGCCCAGCATTTT. It yields the protein CASRGTAQHF.

The count of this clone is one. The rearrangement links TRBV2 to TRBJ2-5; 10 bases align to TRBD2. This CDR3 contains 14 residues. V trimming: 5 bases; J trimming: 3 bases; junction bases outside the gene matches: 3. In germline, CDR1 is SNHLY, CDR2 FYNNEI. The CDR3 sequence: CASSYLAGEETQYF. CDR3 sequence (DNA): TGTGCCAGCAGTTACCTAGCGGGGGAAGAGACCCAGTACTTC.

The V call is TRBV10-3, the J call TRBJ1-1; TRBD1 aligns across 7 bases. Germline trimming cut 10 bases from V and 3 bases from J; bases unmatched to any gene: 5. This CDR3 has 12 residues. The germline CDR1 and CDR2 sequences are ENHRY and SYGVKD. Written as DNA, the CDR3 is TGTGCCACCCTTGGGACAGACACTGAAGCTTTCTTT. This translates into CATLGTDTEAFF.

This chain uses TRBV10-2 with TRBJ2-7; maybe TRBD1 (5 bases). The CDR3 consists of 13 residues. CDR1 and CDR2 from the germline V gene are WSHSY and SAAADI. Trimming stripped 4 bases from V and 5 bases from J, with 12 bases between. CDR3 DNA: TGCGCCAGCAGTGTAAGGGGCGGCGACGAGCAGTACTTC. Amino acids: CASSVRGGDEQYF.

V and J are TRBV18 and TRBJ2-3; D is unresolved. Looked up from germline, CDR1 is KGHSH and CDR2 is LQKENI. V gave up 0 bases and J gave up 5 bases, with 3 bases separating them. The CDR3 loop spans 12 amino acids. CDR3 in amino acids: CASSPPGDTQYF. CDR3 nucleotide sequence: TGTGCCAGCTCACCACCGGGAGATACGCAGTATTTT.

The chain joins TRBV4-3 to TRBJ2-3; weak D call: TRBD1 (7 bases). V was cut by 2 bases and J by 0 bases, with 15 bases left in between. CDR1 is LGHNA and CDR2 is YSLEER in the germline V gene. The CDR3 is 17 amino acids. This chain's CDR3 is CASSQSPTGTSTDTQYF. The CDR3 DNA reads as TGCGCCAGCAGCCAATCCCCGACAGGGACTAGCACAGATACGCAGTATTTT.

The table lists this clone with a count of one. The rearrangement links TRBV27 to TRBJ1-5; TRBD1 matches 9 bases. This CDR3 spans 18 amino acids. V trimming: 3 bases; J trimming: 5 bases; junction bases outside the gene matches: 14. The germline CDR1 and CDR2 sequences are MNHEY and SMNVEV (reference sequence). CDR3 region: CASSFPNPRQGVYQPQHF. The CDR3 DNA is TGTGCCAGCAGTTTCCCCAATCCTAGACAGGGGGTGTATCAGCCCCAGCATTTT.

The chain carries TRBV6-5 and TRBJ1-1, with 7 bases aligning to TRBD1. Germline V lookup: CDR1 MNHEY, CDR2 SVGAGI. With V trimmed by 5 bases and J by 11 bases, 11 bases remained unmatched. CDR3 length equals 13 residues. The CDR3 DNA reads TGTGCCAGCAGTGTACAAAACAGGGGACGTGCTTTCTTT. This sequence encodes CASSVQNRGRAFF.

This chain links TRBV27 with TRBJ2-1; TRBD2 matches 10 bases. From germline, CDR1 is MNHEY and CDR2 SMNVEV (reference sequence). Germline trimming cut 6 bases from V and 2 bases from J; bases unmatched to any gene: 7. The CDR3 is made up of 16 amino acids. For the CDR3, the DNA is TGTGCCAGCAGCAATTATAGCGGGAGGCCCTACAATGAGCAGTTCTTC. Its translation: CASSNYSGRPYNEQFF.

J is TRBJ2-5 and V is TRBV11-2; TRBD1 aligns across 7 bases. Germline loops: CDR1 SGHAT, CDR2 FQNNGV. Unmatched junction bases numbered 7, after V lost 5 bases and J lost 4 bases. The CDR3 runs to 14 residues. The chain's CDR3 is CASSHDRARETQYF. CDR3 nucleotide sequence: TGTGCCAGCAGCCACGACAGGGCTAGAGAGACCCAGTACTTC.

This chain joins TRBV10-2 and TRBJ1-5; the D is unclear. The length of the CDR3 is 16 residues. CDR1 and CDR2 (germline): WSHSY, SAAADI. Between the trimmed V and J ends, which lost 1 base and 1 base, there was a span of 11 bases. CDR3 residues: CASSEFKGGSNQPQHF. As DNA, the CDR3 is TGCGCCAGCAGTGAGTTTAAGGGCGGGAGCAATCAGCCCCAGCATTTT.

This clone was seen once. This chain joins TRBV10-3 and TRBJ2-5; D possibly matches TRBD1 or TRBD2 (6 bases each). Germline CDR1 reads ENHRY; CDR2 reads SYGVKD. The CDR3 covers 16 residues. Trimming removed 2 bases from V and 2 bases from J, with 15 bases in between. The CDR3 is CAISEPRGVWQETQYF. The CDR3, as DNA: TGTGCCATCAGTGAGCCGAGGGGGGTCTGGCAAGAGACCCAGTACTTC.

A note on this clone: Relative to the germline gene, one junction end is altered; a read error may explain this. The chain employs TRBV5-6 and TRBJ1-5; 9 nucleotides align to TRBD1. This CDR3 comprises 16 residues. Germline CDR1 SGHDT, CDR2 YYEEEE. Here the CDR3 reads CASSLQGALSNQSQHF. The CDR3 bases are TGTGCCAGCAGCTTACAGGGGGCATTGAGCAATCAGTCCCAGCATTTT.

This chain joins TRBV7-2 and TRBJ2-1; no firm D call. Trimming shortened V by 1 base and J by 3 bases, and 10 bases separated the two germline ends. CDR3 length equals 15 residues. CDR1 is SGHTA, CDR2 FQGNSA, per germline. As DNA, the CDR3 is TGTGCCAGCAGCTTAGAGACGCGGCTCTACAATGAGCAGTTCTTC. Protein sequence: CASSLETRLYNEQFF.

The chain uses TRBV28 and TRBJ2-1, with D possibly TRBD1 on 8 matching bases. Germline V gene sequence: CDR1 MDHEN, CDR2 SYDVKM. V was trimmed by 6 bases and J by 8 bases, leaving 23 bases between them. The CDR3 loop spans 16 amino acids. DNA of the CDR3: TGTGCCAGCAGAAACCTTCAGGGGGCGGGAGTCGATGAGCAGTTCTTC. Protein sequence: CASRNLQGAGVDEQFF.

The J gene is TRBJ1-4, the V gene TRBV4-1; 9 nucleotides align to TRBD1. Trimming cost V 3 bases and J 3 bases; bases outside gene matches: 2. The CDR3 is 15 residues long. Germline CDR1 and CDR2: MGHRA and YSYEKL. The CDR3 DNA sequence: TGCGCCAGCAGCCATCGACAGGGGGCTAATGAAAAACTGTTTTTT. Encoded protein: CASSHRQGANEKLFF.

The chain employs TRBV5-4 and TRBJ2-7, with a tentative D call TRBD1 (6 bases). CDR3 length equals 13 residues. Trimming took off 4 bases at V and 2 bases at J, with 10 bases between the two ends. Germline lookup yields CDR1 SGHNT and CDR2 YYREEE (reference sequence). CDR3 protein: CASSTGSPYEQYF. DNA of the CDR3: TGTGCCAGCAGCACAGGGTCTCCCTACGAGCAGTACTTC.

The V call is TRBV4-1, the J call TRBJ2-7; 12 bases line up with TRBD1. The CDR3 sequence is 19 residues long. The V gene's germline CDR1 is MGHRA and CDR2 YSYEKL. V shed 3 bases and J 1 base; nucleotides not matched to a gene: 13. In DNA, the CDR3 is TGCGCCAGCAGCCACCCCGGGACAGGGGGCCAGGGGGAATCCTACGAGCAGTACTTC. Protein: CASSHPGTGGQGESYEQYF.

The chain recombines TRBV4-1 with TRBJ2-1, with 9 bases fitting TRBD2. Germline V gives CDR1 MGHRA, CDR2 YSYEKL. CDR3 size: 15 residues. J lost 4 bases, V lost 3 bases, and 4 bases had no gene match. CDR3 loop: CASSQLAGVYNEQFF. In nucleotides, the CDR3 is TGCGCCAGCAGCCAGTTAGCGGGAGTGTACAATGAGCAGTTCTTC.

The CDR3 loop reads CASSTGLAGTDTQYF. The CDR3 nucleotides are TGCGCCAGCAGCACGGGACTAGCGGGGACAGATACGCAGTATTTT. The rearrangement uses TRBV5-1 and TRBJ2-3; 13 bases align to TRBD2. The CDR3 extends over 15 amino acids. Trimming removed 4 bases from V and 3 bases from J; junction bases left unmatched: 2. Germline lookup yields CDR1 SGHRS and CDR2 YFSETQ.

This clone was seen only a few times. The chain recombines TRBV4-1 with TRBJ2-6; D tentatively reads TRBD1 or TRBD2 (5 bases each). Germline lookup yields CDR1 MGHRA and CDR2 YSYEKL. CDR3 length equals 16 residues. V was shortened by 0 bases and J by 4 bases, with 10 bases between the two germline ends. The CDR3 protein is CASSQEGVRGANVLTF. The DNA of the CDR3 is TGCGCCAGCAGCCAAGAGGGGGTGAGGGGGGCCAACGTCCTGACTTTC.

The V and J genes are TRBV2 and TRBJ1-6; the D is unclear. The CDR3 extends over 12 amino acids. Germline CDR1 SNHLY, CDR2 FYNNEI. The V end was cut by 5 bases, the J end by 7 bases, with 6 bases between. The CDR3 sequence: CASSTANSPLHF. CDR3 DNA: TGTGCCAGCAGTACCGCGAATTCACCCCTCCACTTT. Full variable domain (outside the CDR3, taken from reference TRBV2 and TRBJ1-6): EPEVTQTPSHQVTQMGQEVILRCVPISNHLYFYWYRQILGQKVEFLVSFYNNEISEKSEIFDDQFSVERPDGSNFTLKIRSTKLEDSAMYFCASSTANSPLHFGNGTRLTVT.